Detailed here is one T cell receptor beta chain. Germline values: CDR1 SQVTM, CDR2 ANQGSEA. V lost 4 bases, J lost 5 bases, and 5 bases lay in between. CDR3 length equals 11 residues. TCRdb analysed the RT-PCR reads with MiXCR anew, one entry per CDR3 protein. The table lists fewer than 700,000 distinct CDR3 sequences, approximately 13% of them singletons. This entry belongs to a study of response to subunit inactivated influenza vaccine. V gene TRBV29-1 combines with J gene TRBJ1-4; no definite D call. The clonotype was recovered from a man in his fifties who received an inactivated influenza vaccine. Sequencing was performed on PBMCs from blood, taken 40 to 50 days after vaccination. In DNA form, the CDR3 reads TGCAGCGTTGTACAGAATGAAAAACTGTTTTTT. This codes for CSVVQNEKLFF. Full variable domain (missing parts from reference TRBV29-1 and TRBJ1-4): SAVISQKPSRDICQRGTSLTIQCQVDSQVTMMFWYRQQPGQSLTLIATANQGSEATYESGFVIDKFPISRPNLTFSTLTVSNMSPEDSSIYLCSVVQNEKLFFGSGTQLSVL.